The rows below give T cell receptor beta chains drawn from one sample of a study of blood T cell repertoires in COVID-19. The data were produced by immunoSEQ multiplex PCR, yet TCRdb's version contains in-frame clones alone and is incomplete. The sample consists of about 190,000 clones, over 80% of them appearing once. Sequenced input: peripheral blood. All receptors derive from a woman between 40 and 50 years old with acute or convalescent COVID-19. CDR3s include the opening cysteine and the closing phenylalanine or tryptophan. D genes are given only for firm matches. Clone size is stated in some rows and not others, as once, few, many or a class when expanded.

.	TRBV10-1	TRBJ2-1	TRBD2	TGCGCCAGCAGCCCGTGCTGGCGGGGGGGACTTGAGCAGTTCTTC	CASSPCWRGGLEQFF
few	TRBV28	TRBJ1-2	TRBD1	TGTGCCAGCAGTACCGGGACAGGGGACTTAAACTATGGCTACACCTTC	CASSTGTGDLNYGYTF
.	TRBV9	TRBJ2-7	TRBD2	TGTGCCAGCAGCCCCCTGGCCCGGGGGGGGGACGAGCAGTACTTC	CASSPLARGGDEQYF
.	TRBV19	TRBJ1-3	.	TGTGCCAGTAAGGACAGCCGGGACTCTGGAAACACCATATATTTT	CASKDSRDSGNTIYF
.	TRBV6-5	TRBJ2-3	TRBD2	TGTGCCAGCAGGAATCTAGCGGGAGCCAAAGATACGCAGTATTTT	CASRNLAGAKDTQYF
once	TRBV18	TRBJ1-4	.	TGTGCCAGCTCATCAACAGGGAAGGTCTCTGAAAAACTGTTTTTT	CASSSTGKVSEKLFF
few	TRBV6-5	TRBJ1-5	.	TGTGCCAGCAGAAGGACAGACCTAAGCAATCAGCCCCAGCATTTT	CASRRTDLSNQPQHF
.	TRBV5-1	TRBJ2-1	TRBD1	TGCGCCAGCAGCTTGGCTAGGACAGGGATCAATGAGCAGTTCTTC	CASSLARTGINEQFF
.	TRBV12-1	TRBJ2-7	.	TGTGCCAGCAGCTGCGAGGTGGCGGGCACTTCCTCCTACGAGCAGTACTTC	CASSCEVAGTSSYEQYF
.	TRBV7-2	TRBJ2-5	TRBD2	TGTGCCAGCAGCGCGTCATCTAGCGGGGGCCGTCAAGAGACCCAGTACTTC	CASSASSSGGRQETQYF
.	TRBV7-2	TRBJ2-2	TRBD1	TGTGCCAGCAGCGGGGGACAGGGGTTTACCGGGGAGCTGTTTTTT	CASSGGQGFTGELFF
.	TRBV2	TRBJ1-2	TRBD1	TGTGCCAGCAGTGGACAGGGATACTATGGCTACACCTTC	CASSGQGYYGYTF
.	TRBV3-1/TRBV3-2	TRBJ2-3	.	TGTGCCAGCAGCCTATTTCAGACAGATACGCAGTATTTT	CASSLFQTDTQYF
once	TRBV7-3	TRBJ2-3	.	TGTGCCAGCAGCTTAAGGGGCCCAGATACGCAGTATTTT	CASSLRGPDTQYF
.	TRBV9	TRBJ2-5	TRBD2	TGTGCCAGCAGCGTAGCTCCGGGAGCGGGAGGGGAGACCCAGTACTTC	CASSVAPGAGGETQYF
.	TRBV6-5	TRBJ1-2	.	TGTGCCAGCAGTTACGGGGCGGGAGGTTATGGCTACACCTTC	CASSYGAGGYGYTF
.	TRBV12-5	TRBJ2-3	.	TGTGCTAGTGCCCAAAGAGCCGGGACACAGAATTTTAGCACAGATACGCAGTATTTT	CASAQRAGTQNFSTDTQYF
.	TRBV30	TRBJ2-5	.	TGTGCCTGGAAAGGGGGTGGGACCCAGTACTTC	CAWKGGGTQYF
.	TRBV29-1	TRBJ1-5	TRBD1	TGCAGCGTGGAAACAGGGGTCGGCCAGCCCCAGCATTTT	CSVETGVGQPQHF
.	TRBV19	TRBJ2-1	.	TGTGCCAGTACCCCGGTGCAGGGCTACAATGAGCAGTTCTTC	CASTPVQGYNEQFF
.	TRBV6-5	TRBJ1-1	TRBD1	TGTGCCAGCACCAAGGGACAGGGGGACACTGAAGCTTTCTTT	CASTKGQGDTEAFF
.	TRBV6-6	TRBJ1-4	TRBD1	TGTGCCAGTACGGGACAGGGGGCAACTAATGAAAAACTGTTTTTT	CASTGQGATNEKLFF